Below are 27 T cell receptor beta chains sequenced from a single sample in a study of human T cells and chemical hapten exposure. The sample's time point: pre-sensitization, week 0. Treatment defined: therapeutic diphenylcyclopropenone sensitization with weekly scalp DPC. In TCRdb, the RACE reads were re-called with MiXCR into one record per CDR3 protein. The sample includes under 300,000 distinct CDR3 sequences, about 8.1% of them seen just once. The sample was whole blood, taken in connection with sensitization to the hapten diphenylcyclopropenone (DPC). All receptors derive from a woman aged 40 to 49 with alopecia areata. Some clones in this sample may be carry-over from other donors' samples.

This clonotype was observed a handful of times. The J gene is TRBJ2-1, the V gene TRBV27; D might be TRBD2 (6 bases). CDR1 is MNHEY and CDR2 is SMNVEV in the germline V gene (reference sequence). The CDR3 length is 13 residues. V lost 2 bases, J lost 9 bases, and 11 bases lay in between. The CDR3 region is CASSLKPGSEQFF. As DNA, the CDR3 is TGTGCCAGCAGTTTAAAACCCGGGAGTGAGCAGTTCTTC.

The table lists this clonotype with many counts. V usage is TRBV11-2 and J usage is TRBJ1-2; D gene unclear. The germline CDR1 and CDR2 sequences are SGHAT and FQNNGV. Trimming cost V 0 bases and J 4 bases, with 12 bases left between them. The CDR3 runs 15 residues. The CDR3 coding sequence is TGTGCCAGCAGCTTAGATGGACCTCTCGGCTATGGCTACACCTTC. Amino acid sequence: CASSLDGPLGYGYTF.

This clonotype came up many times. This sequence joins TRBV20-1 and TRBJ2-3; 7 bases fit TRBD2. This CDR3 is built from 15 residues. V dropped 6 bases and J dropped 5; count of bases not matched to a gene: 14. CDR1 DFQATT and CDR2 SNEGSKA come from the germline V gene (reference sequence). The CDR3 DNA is TGCAGTGCCACCCCAACGGGAGGCCGCGGAGATACGCAGTATTTT. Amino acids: CSATPTGGRGDTQYF.

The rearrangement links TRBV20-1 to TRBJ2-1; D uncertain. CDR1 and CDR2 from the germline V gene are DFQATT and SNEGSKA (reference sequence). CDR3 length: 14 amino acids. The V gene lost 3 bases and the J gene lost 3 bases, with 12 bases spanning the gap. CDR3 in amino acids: CSASPASGYNEQFF. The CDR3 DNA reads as TGCAGTGCTAGTCCGGCCTCCGGCTACAATGAGCAGTTCTTC.

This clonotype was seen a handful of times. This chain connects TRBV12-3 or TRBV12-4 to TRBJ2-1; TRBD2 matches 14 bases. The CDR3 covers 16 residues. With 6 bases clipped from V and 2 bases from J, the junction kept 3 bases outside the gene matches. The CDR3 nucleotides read TGTGCCAGCAGAATGACTAGCGGGAGGGCCTACAATGAGCAGTTCTTC. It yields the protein CASRMTSGRAYNEQFF.

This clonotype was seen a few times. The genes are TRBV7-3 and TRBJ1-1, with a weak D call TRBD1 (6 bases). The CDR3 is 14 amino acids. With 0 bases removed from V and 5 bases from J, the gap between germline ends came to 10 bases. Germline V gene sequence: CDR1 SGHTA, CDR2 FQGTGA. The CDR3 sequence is CASSLTSQGTEAFF. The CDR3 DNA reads TGTGCCAGCAGCTTAACTAGTCAGGGGACTGAAGCTTTCTTT.

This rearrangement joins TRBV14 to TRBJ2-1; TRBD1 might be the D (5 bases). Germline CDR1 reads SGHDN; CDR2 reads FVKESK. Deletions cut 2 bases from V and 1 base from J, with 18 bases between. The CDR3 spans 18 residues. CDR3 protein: CASSQISSSDSSYNEQFF. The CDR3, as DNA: TGTGCCAGCAGCCAAATATCCTCGAGTGACAGTTCCTACAATGAGCAGTTCTTC.

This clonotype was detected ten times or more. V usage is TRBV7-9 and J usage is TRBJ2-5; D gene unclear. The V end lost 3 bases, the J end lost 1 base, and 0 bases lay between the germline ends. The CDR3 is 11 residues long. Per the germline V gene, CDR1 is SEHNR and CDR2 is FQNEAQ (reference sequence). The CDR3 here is CASSFQETQYF. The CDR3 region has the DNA TGTGCCAGCAGCTTCCAAGAGACCCAGTACTTC.

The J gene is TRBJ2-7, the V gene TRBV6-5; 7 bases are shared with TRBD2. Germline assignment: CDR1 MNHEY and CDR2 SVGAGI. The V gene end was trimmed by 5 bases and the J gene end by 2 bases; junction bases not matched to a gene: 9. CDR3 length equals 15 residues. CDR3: CASSRASGPTYEQYF. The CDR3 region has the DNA TGTGCCAGCAGTCGGGCTAGCGGCCCTACCTACGAGCAGTACTTC.

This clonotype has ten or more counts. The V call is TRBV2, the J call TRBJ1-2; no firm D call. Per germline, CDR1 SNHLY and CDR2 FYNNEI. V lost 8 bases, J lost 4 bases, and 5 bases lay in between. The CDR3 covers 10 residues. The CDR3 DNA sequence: TGTGCCAGCTCTTCCTATGGCTACACCTTC. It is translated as CASSSYGYTF.

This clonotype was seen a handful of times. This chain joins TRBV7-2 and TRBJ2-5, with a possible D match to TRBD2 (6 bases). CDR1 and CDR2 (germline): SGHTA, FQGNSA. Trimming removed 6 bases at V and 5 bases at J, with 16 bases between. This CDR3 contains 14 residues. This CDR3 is CASSPSVMGETQYF. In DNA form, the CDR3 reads TGTGCCAGCAGTCCTAGCGTAATGGGCGAGACCCAGTACTTC.

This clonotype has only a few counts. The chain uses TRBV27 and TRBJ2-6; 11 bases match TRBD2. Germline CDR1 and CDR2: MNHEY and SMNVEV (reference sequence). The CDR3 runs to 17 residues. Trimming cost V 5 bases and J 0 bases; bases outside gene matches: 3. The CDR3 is CASSGTSGSSGANVLTF. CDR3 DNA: TGTGCCAGCAGTGGAACTAGCGGGAGCTCTGGGGCCAACGTCCTGACTTTC.

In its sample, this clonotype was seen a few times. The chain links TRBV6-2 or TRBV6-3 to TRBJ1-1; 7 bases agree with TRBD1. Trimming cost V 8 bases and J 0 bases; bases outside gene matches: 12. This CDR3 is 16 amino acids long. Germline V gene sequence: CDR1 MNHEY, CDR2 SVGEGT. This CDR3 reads CASQPPTGRVNTEAFF. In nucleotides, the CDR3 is TGTGCCAGCCAACCACCGACAGGGAGGGTGAACACTGAAGCTTTCTTT.

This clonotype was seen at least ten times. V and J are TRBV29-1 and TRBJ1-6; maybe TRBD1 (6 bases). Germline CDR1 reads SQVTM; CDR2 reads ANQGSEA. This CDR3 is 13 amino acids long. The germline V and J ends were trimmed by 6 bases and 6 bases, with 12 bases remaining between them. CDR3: CSVRGDLNSPLHF. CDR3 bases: TGCAGCGTGAGGGGGGACCTTAATTCACCCCTCCACTTT.

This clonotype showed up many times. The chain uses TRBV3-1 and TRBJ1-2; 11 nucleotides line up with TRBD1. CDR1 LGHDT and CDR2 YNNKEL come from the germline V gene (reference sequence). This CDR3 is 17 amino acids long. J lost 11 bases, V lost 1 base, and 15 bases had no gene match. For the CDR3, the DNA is TGTGCCAGCAGCCAAGCCGGGACAGGGGGAATAGCTGGCAAGTACACCTTC. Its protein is CASSQAGTGGIAGKYTF.

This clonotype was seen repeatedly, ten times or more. The CDR3 region is CSARVQSGSSPLHF. The CDR3, as DNA: TGCAGTGCTAGGGTTCAGTCGGGATCTTCACCCCTCCACTTT. The chain carries TRBV20-1 and TRBJ1-6; D unresolved. CDR3 length: 14 residues. V dropped 3 bases and J dropped 9 bases, with 15 bases sitting between them. Germline V CDR1 and CDR2: DFQATT, SNEGSKA (reference sequence).

CDR3 sequence reads: CASSLAASMVQYF. In DNA form, the CDR3 reads TGTGCCAGCAGCTTAGCGGCCAGTATGGTTCAGTACTTC. V and J are TRBV7-9 and TRBJ2-7; D gene ambiguous. V was trimmed by 0 bases and J by 10 bases, leaving 13 bases between them. The CDR3 contains 13 residues. CDR1 is SEHNR and CDR2 is FQNEAQ in the germline V gene (reference sequence).

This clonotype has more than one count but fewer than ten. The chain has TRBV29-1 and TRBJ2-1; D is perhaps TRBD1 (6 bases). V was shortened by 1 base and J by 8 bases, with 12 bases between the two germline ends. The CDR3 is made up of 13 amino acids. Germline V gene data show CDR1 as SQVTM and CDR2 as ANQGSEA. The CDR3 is CSVEGTGSHEQFF. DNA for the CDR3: TGCAGCGTTGAAGGAACAGGGTCCCATGAGCAGTTCTTC.

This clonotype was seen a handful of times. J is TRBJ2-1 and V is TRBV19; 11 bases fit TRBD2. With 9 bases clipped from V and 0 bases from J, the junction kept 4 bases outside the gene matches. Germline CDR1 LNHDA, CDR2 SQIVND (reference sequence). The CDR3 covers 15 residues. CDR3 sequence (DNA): TGTGCCAGCCGGACTAGCGGGCCCTCCTACAATGAGCAGTTCTTC. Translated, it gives CASRTSGPSYNEQFF.

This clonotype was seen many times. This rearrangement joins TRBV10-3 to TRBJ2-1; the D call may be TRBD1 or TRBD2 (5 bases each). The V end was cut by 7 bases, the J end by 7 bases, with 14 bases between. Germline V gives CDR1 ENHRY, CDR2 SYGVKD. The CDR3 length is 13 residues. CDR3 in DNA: TGTGCCATCACCAGGGAGAGAGGGAATGAGCAGTTCTTC. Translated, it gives CAITRERGNEQFF.

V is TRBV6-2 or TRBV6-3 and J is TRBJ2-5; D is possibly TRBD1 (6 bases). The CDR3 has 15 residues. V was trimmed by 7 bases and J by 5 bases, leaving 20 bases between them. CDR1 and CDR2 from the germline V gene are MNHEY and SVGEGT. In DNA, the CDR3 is TGTGCCAGCACCCCCCCCAGGGGTCTGATGGAGACCCAGTACTTC. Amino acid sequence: CASTPPRGLMETQYF.

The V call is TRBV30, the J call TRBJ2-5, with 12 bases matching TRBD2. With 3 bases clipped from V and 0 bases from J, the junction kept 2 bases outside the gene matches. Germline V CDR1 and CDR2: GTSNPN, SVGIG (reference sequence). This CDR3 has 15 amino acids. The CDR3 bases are TGTGCCTGGAGACTAGCGGGAGGACACCAAGAGACCCAGTACTTC. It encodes CAWRLAGGHQETQYF.

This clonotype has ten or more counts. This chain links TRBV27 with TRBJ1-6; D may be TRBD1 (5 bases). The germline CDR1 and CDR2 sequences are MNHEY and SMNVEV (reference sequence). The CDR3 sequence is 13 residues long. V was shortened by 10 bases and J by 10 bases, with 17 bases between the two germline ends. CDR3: CATGVGVRSPLHF. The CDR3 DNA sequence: TGTGCCACGGGCGTGGGGGTGCGGTCACCCCTCCACTTT.

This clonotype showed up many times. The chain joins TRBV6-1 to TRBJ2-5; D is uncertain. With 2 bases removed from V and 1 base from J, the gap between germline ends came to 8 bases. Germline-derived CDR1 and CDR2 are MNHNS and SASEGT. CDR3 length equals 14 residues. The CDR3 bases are TGTGCCAGCAGTGAAACTACCCTCCAAGAGACCCAGTACTTC. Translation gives CASSETTLQETQYF.

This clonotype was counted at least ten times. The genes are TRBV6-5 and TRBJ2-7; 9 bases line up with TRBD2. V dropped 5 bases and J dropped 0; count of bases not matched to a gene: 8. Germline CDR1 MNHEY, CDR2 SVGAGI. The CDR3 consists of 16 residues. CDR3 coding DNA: TGTGCCAGCAGTACAGCTGCGGGAGGGTACTCCTACGAGCAGTACTTC. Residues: CASSTAAGGYSYEQYF.

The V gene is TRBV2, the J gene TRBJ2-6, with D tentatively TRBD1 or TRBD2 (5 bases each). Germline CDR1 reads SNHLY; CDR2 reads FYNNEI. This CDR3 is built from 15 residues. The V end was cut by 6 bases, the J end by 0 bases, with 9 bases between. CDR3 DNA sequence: TGTGCCAGCAGAGGGACCACCTCTGGGGCCAACGTCCTGACTTTC. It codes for CASRGTTSGANVLTF.

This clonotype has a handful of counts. Here the CDR3 DNA reads TGTGCCAGCAGTTTACCCCCACAAGGATTTATGAACACTGAAGCTTTCTTT. Translation gives CASSLPPQGFMNTEAFF. The rearrangement links TRBV28 to TRBJ1-1; D is unresolved. Trimming took 2 bases from V and 0 from J, leaving 16 bases between them. The CDR3 sequence is 17 residues long. Germline V lookup: CDR1 MDHEN, CDR2 SYDVKM.